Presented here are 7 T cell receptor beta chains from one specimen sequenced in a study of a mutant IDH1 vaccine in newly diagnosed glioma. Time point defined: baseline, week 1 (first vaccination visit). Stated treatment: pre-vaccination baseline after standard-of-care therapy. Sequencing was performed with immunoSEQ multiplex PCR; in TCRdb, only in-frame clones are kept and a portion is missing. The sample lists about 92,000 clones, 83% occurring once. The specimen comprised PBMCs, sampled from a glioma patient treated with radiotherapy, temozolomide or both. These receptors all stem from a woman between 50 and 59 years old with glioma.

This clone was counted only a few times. The CDR3 reads CASTQLQGANQPQHF. The CDR3 DNA follows: TGTGCCAGTACACAACTCCAGGGGGCCAATCAGCCCCAGCATTTT. J is TRBJ1-5 and V is TRBV19, with 8 bases aligning to TRBD1. V shed 7 bases, J shed 3 bases, and the junction held 8 bases outside the gene matches. The CDR3 spans 15 residues. Germline CDR1 LNHDA, CDR2 SQIVND (reference sequence).

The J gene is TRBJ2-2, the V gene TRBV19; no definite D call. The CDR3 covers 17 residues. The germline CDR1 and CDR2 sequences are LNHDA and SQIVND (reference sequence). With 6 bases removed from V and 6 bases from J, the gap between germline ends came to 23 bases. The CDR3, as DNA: TGTGCCAGTAGAATAAATAGGGCCTATAGAAGGTCCGGGGAGCTGTTTTTT. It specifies CASRINRAYRRSGELFF. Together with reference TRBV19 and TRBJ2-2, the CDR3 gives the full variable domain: DGGITQSPKYLFRKEGQNVTLSCEQNLNHDAMYWYRQDPGQGLRLIYYSQIVNDFQKGDIAEGYSVSREKKESFPLTVTSAQKNPTAFYLCASRINRAYRRSGELFFGEGSRLTVL.

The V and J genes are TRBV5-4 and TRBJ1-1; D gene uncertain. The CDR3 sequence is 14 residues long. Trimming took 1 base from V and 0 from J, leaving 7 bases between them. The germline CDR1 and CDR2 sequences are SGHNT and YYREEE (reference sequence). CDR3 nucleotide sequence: TGTGCCAGCAGCTTGATTGGGTTGAACACTGAAGCTTTCTTT. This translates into CASSLIGLNTEAFF.

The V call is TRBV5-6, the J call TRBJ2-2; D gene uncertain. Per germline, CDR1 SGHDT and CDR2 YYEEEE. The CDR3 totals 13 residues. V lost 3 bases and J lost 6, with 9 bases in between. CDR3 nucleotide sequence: TGTGCCAGCAGCTCTTTAGGGCCCGGGGAGCTGTTTTTT. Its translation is CASSSLGPGELFF.

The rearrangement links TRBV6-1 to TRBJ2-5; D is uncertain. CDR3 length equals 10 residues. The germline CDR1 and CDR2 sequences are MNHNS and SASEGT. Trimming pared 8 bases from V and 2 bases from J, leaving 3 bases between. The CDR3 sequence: CASAQETQYF. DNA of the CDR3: TGTGCCAGCGCTCAAGAGACCCAGTACTTC.

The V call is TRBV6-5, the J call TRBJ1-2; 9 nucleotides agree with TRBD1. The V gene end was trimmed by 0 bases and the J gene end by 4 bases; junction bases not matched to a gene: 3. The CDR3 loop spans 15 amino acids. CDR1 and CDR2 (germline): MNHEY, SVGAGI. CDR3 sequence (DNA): TGTGCCAGCAGTTACTCGAAACAGGGGGCCTATGGCTACACCTTC. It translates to CASSYSKQGAYGYTF.

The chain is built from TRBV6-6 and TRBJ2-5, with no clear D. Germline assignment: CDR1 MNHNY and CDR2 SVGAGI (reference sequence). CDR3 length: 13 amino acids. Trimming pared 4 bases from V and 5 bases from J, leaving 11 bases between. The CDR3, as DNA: TGTGCCAGCAGTTTAGACTCCTGGGAGACCCAGTACTTC. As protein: CASSLDSWETQYF.